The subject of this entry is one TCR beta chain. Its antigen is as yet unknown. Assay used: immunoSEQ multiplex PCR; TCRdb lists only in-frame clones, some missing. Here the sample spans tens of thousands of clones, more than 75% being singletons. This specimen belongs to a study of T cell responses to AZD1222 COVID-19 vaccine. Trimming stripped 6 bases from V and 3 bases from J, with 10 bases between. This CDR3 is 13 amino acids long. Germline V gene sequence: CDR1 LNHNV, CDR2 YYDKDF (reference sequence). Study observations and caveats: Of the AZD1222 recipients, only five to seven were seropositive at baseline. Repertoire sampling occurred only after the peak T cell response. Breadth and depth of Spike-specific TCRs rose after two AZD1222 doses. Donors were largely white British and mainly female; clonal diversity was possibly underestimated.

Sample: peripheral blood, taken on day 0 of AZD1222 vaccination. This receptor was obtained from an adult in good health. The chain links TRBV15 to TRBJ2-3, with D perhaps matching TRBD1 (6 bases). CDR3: CATRGASTDTQYF. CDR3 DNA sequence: TGTGCCACCAGGGGGGCCAGTACAGATACGCAGTATTTT.